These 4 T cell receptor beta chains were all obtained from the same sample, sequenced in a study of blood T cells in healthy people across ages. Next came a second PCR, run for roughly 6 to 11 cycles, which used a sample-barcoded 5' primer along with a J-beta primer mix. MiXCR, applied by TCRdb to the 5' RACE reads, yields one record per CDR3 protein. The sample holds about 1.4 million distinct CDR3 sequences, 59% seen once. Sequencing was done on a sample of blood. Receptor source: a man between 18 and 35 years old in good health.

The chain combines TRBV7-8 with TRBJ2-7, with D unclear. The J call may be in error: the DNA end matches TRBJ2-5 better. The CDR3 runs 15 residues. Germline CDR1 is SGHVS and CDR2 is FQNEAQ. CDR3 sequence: CASSLAGGARETQYF. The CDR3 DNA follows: TGTGCCAGCAGCTTAGCAGGCGGTGCAAGAGAGACCCAGTACTTC.

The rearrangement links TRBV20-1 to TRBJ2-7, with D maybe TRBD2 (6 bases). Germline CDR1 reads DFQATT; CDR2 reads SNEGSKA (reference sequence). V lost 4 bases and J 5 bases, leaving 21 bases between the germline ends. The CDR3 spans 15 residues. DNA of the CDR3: TGCAGTGCTACCGCGGGACGCATTAACGGCCACGAGCAGTACTTC. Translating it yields CSATAGRINGHEQYF.

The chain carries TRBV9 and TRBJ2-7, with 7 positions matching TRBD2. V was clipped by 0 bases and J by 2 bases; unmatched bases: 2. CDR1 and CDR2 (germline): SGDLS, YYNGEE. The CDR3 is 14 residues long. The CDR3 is CASSVAGLAYEQYF. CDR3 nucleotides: TGTGCCAGCAGCGTAGCTGGACTAGCCTACGAGCAGTACTTC.

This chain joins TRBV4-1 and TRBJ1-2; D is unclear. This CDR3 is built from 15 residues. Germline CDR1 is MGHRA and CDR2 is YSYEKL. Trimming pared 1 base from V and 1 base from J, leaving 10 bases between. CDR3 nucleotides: TGCGCCAGCAGCCAAGGTAGAGGCAATAACTATGGCTACACCTTC. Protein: CASSQGRGNNYGYTF.